What follows are 29 T cell receptor beta chains derived from one specimen sequenced in a study of cytomegalovirus exposure and HLA in healthy donors. The primer mix had 60 Vbeta and 13 Jbeta primers. Repertoires were generated with immunoSEQ multiplex PCR, while TCRdb's copy carries only in-frame clones and drops some. This sample has about 120,000 clones, with roughly 80% found just once. Sequencing was carried out using PBMCs. The receptor source for this set is a man aged 18 to 35 in good health and CMV-seropositive.

On this clone itself: One end of the junction does not line up with germline, which may come from a read error. The V and J genes are TRBV7-9 and TRBJ2-2, with D possibly being TRBD2 (5 bases). The CDR3 extends over 17 amino acids. Germline V gene sequence: CDR1 SEHNR, CDR2 FQNEAQ (reference sequence). The CDR3 coding sequence is TGTTCCAGCAGCTTAGCGACGGAGACCCGCTATGCCGGGGAGCTGTTTTTT. Protein sequence: CSSSLATETRYAGELFF.

The rearrangement uses TRBV30 and TRBJ1-3; a possible D gene is TRBD1 (6 bases). Germline CDR1 is GTSNPN and CDR2 is SVGIG (reference sequence). V shed 0 bases and J shed 0 bases, with 12 bases lying between them. The CDR3 runs 16 residues. CDR3 nucleotides: TGTGCCTGGAGTGTAGGGGGAATCGACTCTGGAAACACCATATATTTT. Its protein product is CAWSVGGIDSGNTIYF.

This clone was observed a handful of times. V usage is TRBV4-1 and J usage is TRBJ1-4, with 7 bases identical to TRBD1. The CDR3 consists of 17 residues. Unmatched junction bases numbered 9, after V lost 0 bases and J lost 5 bases. Germline CDR1 and CDR2: MGHRA and YSYEKL. The CDR3 DNA reads as TGCGCCAGCAGCCAAGAGGGCTGGGGGACAGCGAATGAAAAACTGTTTTTT. Amino acids: CASSQEGWGTANEKLFF.

The chain uses TRBV7-8 and TRBJ2-3, with TRBD2 matching 10 bases. Germline CDR1 SGHVS, CDR2 FQNEAQ. Trimming cost V 2 bases and J 3 bases; bases outside gene matches: 5. There are 16 residues in the CDR3. As DNA, the CDR3 is TGTGCCAGCAGCTTATCGGCTAGCGGGAGTACAGATACGCAGTATTTT. It yields the protein CASSLSASGSTDTQYF.

This clone rates as medium-sized. V usage is TRBV6-4 and J usage is TRBJ2-1, with 8 bases identical to TRBD1. Losses at the gene ends were 6 bases for V and 6 bases for J; bases not matched to a gene: 10. This CDR3 has 15 amino acids. CDR1 and CDR2 (germline): MRHNA, SNTAGT. The DNA of the CDR3 is TGTGCCAGCAGCGTTTCGACAGGGGAAGGCAATGAGCAGTTCTTC. Protein product: CASSVSTGEGNEQFF.

V gene TRBV10-1 combines with J gene TRBJ2-3; 8 bases align to TRBD1. Germline V lookup: CDR1 WNHNN, CDR2 SYGVQD (reference sequence). Germline trimming cut 3 bases from V and 6 bases from J; bases unmatched to any gene: 14. The CDR3 has 17 amino acids. DNA for the CDR3: TGCGCCAGCAGTGACTCCGGACAGGGTAGTTATTACGATACGCAGTATTTT. Amino acids: CASSDSGQGSYYDTQYF.

This clone was seen only a few times. The genes are TRBV6-5 and TRBJ2-7; D is perhaps TRBD2 (5 bases). This CDR3 region has 14 residues. The V gene's germline CDR1 is MNHEY and CDR2 SVGAGI. V was cut by 2 bases and J by 6 bases, with 14 bases left in between. CDR3 nucleotide sequence: TGTGCCAGCAGTTACGTGCCCCCGGAGGCCGAGCAGTACTTC. Protein: CASSYVPPEAEQYF.

The J gene is TRBJ2-1, the V gene TRBV13; D gene uncertain. There are 15 residues in the CDR3. Trimming pared 4 bases from V and 3 bases from J, leaving 13 bases between. CDR1 is PRHDT, CDR2 FYEKMQ, per germline (reference sequence). The CDR3 sequence is CASSSGGQVYNEQFF. As DNA, the CDR3 is TGTGCCAGCAGCTCTGGTGGGCAGGTCTACAATGAGCAGTTCTTC.

This clone was picked up a small number of times. The V call is TRBV2, the J call TRBJ2-4; 9 bases map to TRBD1. The germline gives CDR1 SNHLY, CDR2 FYNNEI. Trimming took 11 bases from V and 2 from J; bases not matched to a gene: 1. The CDR3 loop spans 12 amino acids. The DNA of the CDR3 is TGTGCCGGACAGGGGACCAAAAACATTCAGTACTTC. This gives the protein CAGQGTKNIQYF.

The CDR3 coding sequence is TGTGCCAGCAGCACAAGCGGGAGGAACCAAGAGACCCAGTACTTC. Protein: CASSTSGRNQETQYF. This chain connects TRBV5-4 to TRBJ2-5; 9 bases fit TRBD2. The CDR3 extends over 15 amino acids. Trimming took 4 bases from V and 0 from J; bases not matched to a gene: 4. CDR1 is SGHNT and CDR2 is YYREEE in the germline V gene (reference sequence).

This clone was found a few times. The chain carries TRBV6-1 and TRBJ2-5; D remains ambiguous. The assigned J gene may be wrong: the sequence end matches TRBJ2-7 better. CDR1 MNHNS and CDR2 SASEGT come from the germline V gene. The length of the CDR3 is 11 residues. The CDR3 DNA follows: TGTGCCAGCAGCCCCCCCTACGAGCAGTACTTC. Encoded protein: CASSPPYEQYF.

The gene calls are TRBV27 and TRBJ2-1; 7 bases are a match to TRBD1. The V gene end was trimmed by 3 bases and the J gene end by 9 bases; junction bases not matched to a gene: 8. The CDR3 has 14 amino acids. Germline V gene data show CDR1 as MNHEY and CDR2 as SMNVEV (reference sequence). The CDR3 coding sequence is TGTGCCAGCAGTTTGGGGCAGGGGGTCCGTGAGCAGTTCTTC. Encoded protein: CASSLGQGVREQFF.

This clone was counted a few times. Other DNA sequences from this sample encode an identical CDR3 as well. V is TRBV2 and J is TRBJ2-5, with 8 bases identical to TRBD1. V was clipped by 4 bases and J by 3 bases; unmatched bases: 4. This CDR3 has 14 amino acids. Germline V lookup: CDR1 SNHLY, CDR2 FYNNEI. This CDR3 reads CASSGRQGKETQYF. As DNA, the CDR3 is TGTGCCAGCAGTGGTCGACAGGGGAAAGAGACCCAGTACTTC.

The chain is built from TRBV5-6 and TRBJ1-2; 9 nucleotides align to TRBD1. The CDR3 runs to 13 residues. Trimming removed 4 bases from V and 5 bases from J; junction bases left unmatched: 3. CDR1 and CDR2 from the germline V gene are SGHDT and YYEEEE. CDR3 sequence (DNA): TGTGCCAGCAGCACAGGGACAGGGTATGGCTACACCTTC. This translates into CASSTGTGYGYTF.

The rearrangement joins TRBV30 to TRBJ2-1, with a weak D call TRBD2 (5 bases). The CDR3 totals 14 residues. V shed 6 bases and J shed 2 bases, with 14 bases lying between them. Germline V gene sequence: CDR1 GTSNPN, CDR2 SVGIG (reference sequence). CDR3 protein: CACYSPGTYNEQFF. CDR3 coding DNA: TGTGCCTGTTATTCCCCCGGGACCTACAATGAGCAGTTCTTC. Complete variable domain (other parts from reference TRBV30 and TRBJ2-1): SQTIHQWPATLVQPVGSPLSLECTVEGTSNPNLYWYRQAAGRGLQLLFYSVGIGQISSEVPQNLSASRPQDRQFILSSKKLLLSDSGFYLCACYSPGTYNEQFFGPGTRLTVL.

The chain joins TRBV6-6 to TRBJ1-1, with 8 bases lining up with TRBD1. V lost 5 bases and J lost 1; bases outside the gene matches: 9. The CDR3 totals 16 residues. In germline, CDR1 is MNHNY, CDR2 SVGAGI (reference sequence). CDR3 bases: TGTGCCAGCAGTCCGACAGGGGCAGGGGCGAACACTGAAGCTTTCTTT. It yields the protein CASSPTGAGANTEAFF.

The CDR3 region is CAISEQGSYGYTF. The CDR3 nucleotides are TGTGCCATCAGTGAGCAGGGATCCTATGGCTACACCTTC. The chain joins TRBV10-3 to TRBJ1-2; weak D call: TRBD1 (5 bases). The CDR3 spans 13 residues. The V end was cut by 2 bases, the J end by 4 bases, with 8 bases between. Germline CDR1 is ENHRY and CDR2 is SYGVKD.

This clone was found a few times. CDR3 sequence: CASSQDRGLNSEKLFF. Here the CDR3 DNA reads TGTGCCAGCAGCCAAGATAGGGGGCTGAATTCTGAAAAACTGTTTTTT. V is TRBV14 and J is TRBJ1-4; 7 positions agree with TRBD1. CDR1 is SGHDN and CDR2 is FVKESK in the germline V gene. The ends lost 0 bases at V and 7 bases at J; junction bases unmatched: 8. The CDR3 loop spans 16 amino acids. The full variable domain, its missing parts supplied by reference TRBV14 and TRBJ1-4, is EAGVTQFPSHSVIEKGQTVTLRCDPISGHDNLYWYRRVMGKEIKFLLHFVKESKQDESGMPNNRFLAERTGGTYSTLKVQPAELEDSGVYFCASSQDRGLNSEKLFFGSGTQLSVL.

This sequence joins TRBV2 and TRBJ1-2; 8 bases are shared with TRBD1. The CDR3 consists of 16 residues. From germline, CDR1 is SNHLY and CDR2 FYNNEI. J lost 5 bases, V lost 0 bases, and 8 bases had no gene match. CDR3 coding DNA: TGTGCCAGCAGTGAAGCCCCCCCGGGACAGGATTATGGCTACACCTTC. Its translation is CASSEAPPGQDYGYTF.

V usage is TRBV2 and J usage is TRBJ2-7, with 11 positions matching TRBD2. V shed 9 bases and J 9 bases; nucleotides not matched to a gene: 13. CDR1 is SNHLY, CDR2 FYNNEI, per germline. The CDR3 is made up of 14 amino acids. As DNA, the CDR3 is TGTGCCAGTCGCCCTACTAGCGGGAGTGGGAGGCAGTACTTC. The encoded protein is CASRPTSGSGRQYF.

CDR3 bases: TGTGCCAGCAGTTCAGGGGGCTTTAATCAGCCCCAGCATTTT. This sequence encodes CASSSGGFNQPQHF. The chain couples TRBV2 to TRBJ1-5; 8 nucleotides line up with TRBD1. Trimming at V came to 5 bases and at J to 4 bases, leaving 4 bases not matched to a gene. CDR1 SNHLY and CDR2 FYNNEI come from the germline V gene. This CDR3 has 14 residues.

The chain uses TRBV5-5 and TRBJ1-5, with TRBD1 matching over 7 bases. The length of the CDR3 is 15 residues. Looked up from germline, CDR1 is SGHKS and CDR2 is YYEKEE (reference sequence). After removal of 4 bases from V and 5 bases from J, the junction contained 9 bases not matched to a gene. The CDR3 bases are TGTGCCAGCAGCCCCAGGGGGTCGGATTATCAGCCCCAGCATTTT. As protein: CASSPRGSDYQPQHF.

This chain links TRBV9 with TRBJ1-1; TRBD1 is a possible D gene (5 bases). This CDR3 spans 15 amino acids. Trimming shortened V by 3 bases and J by 5 bases, and 17 bases separated the two germline ends. Germline CDR1 and CDR2: SGDLS and YYNGEE. CDR3 bases: TGTGCCAGCAGCGCCTCGGTCGGACGGGGGACTGAAGCTTTCTTT. Translating gives CASSASVGRGTEAFF.

The chain recombines TRBV10-3 with TRBJ1-1; D is unclear. The germline gives CDR1 ENHRY, CDR2 SYGVKD. The CDR3 has 14 residues. Trimming removed 1 base at V and 1 base at J, with 7 bases between. CDR3 DNA: TGTGCCATCAGTGAGTTGGGGAGGAACACTGAAGCTTTCTTT. The encoded protein is CAISELGRNTEAFF.

This chain uses TRBV2 with TRBJ1-5, with D possibly being TRBD1 (6 bases). The CDR3 runs 13 residues. V lost 5 bases, J lost 4 bases, and 9 bases lay in between. The V gene's germline CDR1 is SNHLY and CDR2 FYNNEI. The CDR3 sequence is CASSMDRNQPQHF. DNA for the CDR3: TGTGCCAGCAGTATGGACAGAAATCAGCCCCAGCATTTT. The entire variable domain, with the rest obtained from reference TRBV2 and TRBJ1-5, is as follows: EPEVTQTPSHQVTQMGQEVILRCVPISNHLYFYWYRQILGQKVEFLVSFYNNEISEKSEIFDDQFSVERPDGSNFTLKIRSTKLEDSAMYFCASSMDRNQPQHFGDGTRLSIL.

The CDR3 is CASSRTPRGTEAFF. The CDR3, as DNA: TGTGCCAGCAGTAGGACACCCAGGGGCACTGAAGCTTTCTTT. V gene TRBV6-5 combines with J gene TRBJ1-1; possible D gene TRBD1, 6 bases. The CDR3 runs to 14 residues. Germline loops: CDR1 MNHEY, CDR2 SVGAGI. V lost 5 bases and J lost 4, with 14 bases in between.

Only a few counts were recorded for this clone. The rearrangement links TRBV2 to TRBJ1-1, with D unresolved. CDR3 length equals 13 residues. Germline V CDR1 and CDR2: SNHLY, FYNNEI. Trimming left V 5 bases short and J 0 bases short, with 7 bases between. The CDR3 sequence is CASSSGVNTEAFF. CDR3 in DNA: TGTGCCAGCAGTAGCGGGGTGAACACTGAAGCTTTCTTT. Full variable domain (missing parts from reference TRBV2 and TRBJ1-1): EPEVTQTPSHQVTQMGQEVILRCVPISNHLYFYWYRQILGQKVEFLVSFYNNEISEKSEIFDDQFSVERPDGSNFTLKIRSTKLEDSAMYFCASSSGVNTEAFFGQGTRLTVV.

The V call is TRBV6-5, the J call TRBJ2-5, with D possibly being TRBD1 (6 bases). The V gene lost 1 base and the J gene lost 5 bases, with 17 bases spanning the gap. There are 16 residues in the CDR3. Germline-derived CDR1 and CDR2 are MNHEY and SVGAGI. CDR3 sequence: CASSYWVEGVGETQYF. CDR3 coding DNA: TGTGCCAGCAGTTACTGGGTTGAGGGGGTCGGCGAGACCCAGTACTTC.

V usage is TRBV14 and J usage is TRBJ2-1; no definite D call. The CDR3 length is 14 residues. The germline V gene has CDR1 SGHDN and CDR2 FVKESK. V was clipped by 2 bases and J by 0 bases, with 5 bases between them. The CDR3 nucleotides read TGTGCCAGCAGCCAAACGAGCTCCTACAATGAGCAGTTCTTC. It encodes CASSQTSSYNEQFF.